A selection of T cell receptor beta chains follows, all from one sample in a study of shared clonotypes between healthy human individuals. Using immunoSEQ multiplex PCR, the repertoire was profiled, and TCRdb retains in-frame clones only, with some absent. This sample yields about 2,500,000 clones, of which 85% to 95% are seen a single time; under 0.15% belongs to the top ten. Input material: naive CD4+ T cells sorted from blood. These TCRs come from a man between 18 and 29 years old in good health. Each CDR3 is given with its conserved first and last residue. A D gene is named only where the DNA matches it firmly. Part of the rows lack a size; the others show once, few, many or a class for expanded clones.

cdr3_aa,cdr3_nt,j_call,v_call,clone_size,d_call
CASSPSGGETQYF,TGTGCCAGCAGTCCCTCAGGTGGGGAGACCCAGTACTTC,TRBJ2-5,TRBV25-1,-,-
CASSVTMNTEAFF,TGTGCCAGCAGCGTGACAATGAACACTGAAGCTTTCTTT,TRBJ1-1,TRBV9,-,-
CASSVVGLAGHEQYF,TGTGCCAGCAGCGTAGTGGGACTAGCGGGGCACGAGCAGTACTTC,TRBJ2-7,TRBV9,-,TRBD2
CASSPSGAGANVLTF,TGTGCCAGCTCACCATCAGGGGCTGGGGCCAACGTCCTGACTTTC,TRBJ2-6,TRBV18,-,-
CASSLPGTGELFF,TGTGCCAGCAGTTTACCCGGAACCGGGGAGCTGTTTTTT,TRBJ2-2,TRBV27,-,-
CASSDRFTGYTF,TGTGCCAGCAGTGACAGGTTTACTGGCTACACCTTC,TRBJ1-2,TRBV6-1,-,-
CSAKTSSKLDTQYF,TGCAGCGCTAAGACTAGCTCGAAACTAGATACGCAGTATTTT,TRBJ2-3,TRBV29-1,-,TRBD2
CASNKDTLGSYNEQFF,TGTGCCAGTAATAAGGACACCCTAGGCTCCTACAATGAGCAGTTCTTC,TRBJ2-1,TRBV19,-,-
CASRGVAPGRTDTQYF,TGCGCCAGCAGAGGAGTCGCCCCGGGGCGCACAGATACGCAGTATTTT,TRBJ2-3,TRBV5-1,-,-
CASSQDRSLTEAFF,TGTGCCAGCAGCCAGGACAGGAGTCTCACTGAAGCTTTCTTT,TRBJ1-1,TRBV11-2,once,TRBD1
CSVEMGDETQYF,TGCAGCGTTGAAATGGGCGACGAGACCCAGTACTTC,TRBJ2-5,TRBV29-1,-,-
CASTFTRSRYEQYF,TGTGCCAGCACCTTTACTAGATCTCGCTACGAGCAGTACTTC,TRBJ2-7,TRBV2,-,-
CAIRGTGDTEAFF,TGTGCCATCAGAGGGACAGGGGACACTGAAGCTTTCTTT,TRBJ1-1,TRBV10-3,-,TRBD1
CASRPTGVHEQYF,TGTGCCAGCAGGCCAACAGGGGTCCACGAGCAGTACTTC,TRBJ2-7,TRBV5-4,-,TRBD1
CASSVTGFSNQPQHF,TGTGCCAGCAGTGTTACAGGGTTCAGCAATCAGCCCCAGCATTTT,TRBJ1-5,TRBV2,-,-
CASSEPPAGELFF,TGTGCCAGCAGTGAACCCCCGGCCGGGGAGCTGTTTTTT,TRBJ2-2,TRBV6-1,-,-
CASSPQEGINQPQHF,TGTGCCAGCTCACCTCAGGAGGGGATTAATCAGCCCCAGCATTTT,TRBJ1-5,TRBV18,-,-
CASSTRQGVYYGYTF,TGTGCCAGCAGCACTCGACAGGGGGTGTACTATGGCTACACCTTC,TRBJ1-2,TRBV21-1,-,-
CASSPGTLGTGELFF,TGTGCCAGCAGTCCGGGAACCCTTGGGACCGGGGAGCTGTTTTTT,TRBJ2-2,TRBV28,-,-
CASSQAGRDHEQYF,TGCGCCAGCAGCCAAGCGGGGAGGGATCACGAGCAGTACTTC,TRBJ2-7,TRBV4-1,few,TRBD2
CASSASGTSNTGELFF,TGTGCCAGTAGTGCCTCCGGGACTAGTAACACCGGGGAGCTGTTTTTT,TRBJ2-2,TRBV19,-,TRBD2
CASSPMGRYYNEQFF,TGTGCCAGCAGCCCCATGGGGAGGTACTACAATGAGCAGTTCTTC,TRBJ2-1,TRBV6-6,-,-
CASTLRRGGEQYF,TGTGCCAGCACCCTACGAAGGGGGGGGGAGCAGTACTTC,TRBJ2-7,TRBV7-2,-,-
CASSFGVADEQFF,TGTGCCAGCAGCTTTGGTGTGGCGGATGAGCAGTTCTTC,TRBJ2-1,TRBV7-6,once,-
CASSLTGTEAFF,TGTGCCAGCAGCTTAACAGGCACTGAAGCTTTCTTT,TRBJ1-1,TRBV6-5,-,-
CASAIRDRGGETQYF,TGTGCCAGTGCCATCCGGGACAGGGGAGGGGAGACCCAGTACTTC,TRBJ2-5,TRBV2,-,TRBD1
CASSRDIAGGYEQYF,TGTGCCAGCAGCCGTGACATTGCGGGGGGCTACGAGCAGTACTTC,TRBJ2-7,TRBV5-4,-,TRBD2